The next 19 T cell receptor beta chains were all read from a single sample in a study of identical twins. TCRdb re-called the 5' RACE reads with MiXCR, one entry per CDR3 protein. The sample comprises 200,000 to 250,000 distinct CDR3 sequences, roughly a tenth of which are singletons, and 10% rests with the top ten. Material for sequencing was memory T cells sorted from blood. These receptors were obtained from a man aged 50-59 years in good health.

This chain connects TRBV20-1 to TRBJ2-7; tentative D call: TRBD2 (7 bases). This CDR3 is built from 17 residues. Germline V CDR1 and CDR2: DFQATT, SNEGSKA (reference sequence). V was shortened by 4 bases and J by 1 base, with 23 bases between the two germline ends. The CDR3: CSAKGGVGQTKSYEQYF. For the CDR3, the DNA is TGCAGTGCTAAAGGGGGGGTTGGGCAAACAAAATCCTACGAGCAGTACTTC.

As DNA, the CDR3 is TGTGCCAGCAGTTACTCGAAACAGTATGGCTACACCTTC. Its protein product is CASSYSKQYGYTF. The J gene is TRBJ1-2, the V gene TRBV6-6, with D uncertain. V shed 0 bases and J shed 5 bases, with 7 bases lying between them. The CDR3 length is 13 residues. Germline CDR1 and CDR2: MNHNY and SVGAGI (reference sequence).

The genes are TRBV6-2 or TRBV6-3 and TRBJ1-6; no clear D. Trimming pared 2 bases from V and 8 bases from J, leaving 10 bases between. Germline V CDR1 and CDR2: MNHEY, SVGEGT. The CDR3 totals 14 residues. CDR3 loop: CASSYNSAHSPLHF. DNA of the CDR3: TGTGCCAGCAGTTACAACAGCGCTCATTCACCCCTCCACTTT.

V gene TRBV27 combines with J gene TRBJ1-6; TRBD1 is a possible D gene (6 bases). Germline V gene data show CDR1 as MNHEY and CDR2 as SMNVEV (reference sequence). The CDR3 extends over 12 amino acids. The V end lost 5 bases, the J end lost 11 bases, and 10 bases lay between the germline ends. Here the CDR3 DNA reads TGTGCCAGCAGTCCCAGGGGCCCACCCCTCCACTTT. Amino acids: CASSPRGPPLHF.

V and J are TRBV29-1 and TRBJ1-2, with D uncertain. The CDR3 contains 13 residues. Germline V gene lookup returns CDR1 SQVTM and CDR2 ANQGSEA. Trimming pared 5 bases from V and 4 bases from J, leaving 14 bases between. The CDR3 loop reads CSVTDPGGYGYTF. For the CDR3, the DNA is TGCAGCGTTACGGACCCCGGAGGCTATGGCTACACCTTC.

The rearrangement joins TRBV5-5 to TRBJ2-2, with D possibly being TRBD1 (6 bases). Trimming shortened V by 2 bases and J by 3 bases, and 11 bases separated the two germline ends. This CDR3 contains 15 residues. CDR1 is SGHKS and CDR2 is YYEKEE in the germline V gene (reference sequence). This CDR3 is CASSLLDRHTGELFF. The CDR3 bases are TGTGCCAGCAGCTTACTGGACAGACACACCGGGGAGCTGTTTTTT.

This clonotype has only a few counts. The CDR3 protein is CASSSRTSGHYNEQFF. The CDR3 DNA sequence: TGCGCCAGCAGCTCCAGGACTAGCGGGCACTACAATGAGCAGTTCTTC. This rearrangement joins TRBV5-1 to TRBJ2-1, with 11 nucleotides matching TRBD2. The CDR3 covers 16 residues. Trimming at V came to 3 bases and at J to 3 bases, leaving 5 bases not matched to a gene. CDR1 is SGHRS, CDR2 YFSETQ, per germline.

This clonotype was seen at least ten times. This sequence joins TRBV20-1 and TRBJ1-2; the D gene is possibly TRBD1 (5 bases). Deletions cut 6 bases from V and 0 bases from J, with 17 bases between. The germline V gene has CDR1 DFQATT and CDR2 SNEGSKA (reference sequence). This CDR3 region has 15 residues. CDR3 sequence (DNA): TGCAGTGCCCATTACACCGGACACTCTAACTATGGCTACACCTTC. Amino acid sequence: CSAHYTGHSNYGYTF.

This clonotype showed up many times. This chain uses TRBV29-1 with TRBJ2-5, with 8 nucleotides matching TRBD1. The CDR3 totals 14 residues. Germline V CDR1 and CDR2: SQVTM, ANQGSEA. Unmatched junction bases numbered 9, after V lost 4 bases and J lost 5 bases. In DNA, the CDR3 is TGCAGCGTTGCTAGGGCAGGGGGCCGGGAGACCCAGTACTTC. This translates into CSVARAGGRETQYF.

V is TRBV9 and J is TRBJ2-2, with 7 bases matching TRBD2. CDR3 size: 17 residues. Germline V lookup: CDR1 SGDLS, CDR2 YYNGEE. The V and J ends lost 4 bases and 3 bases, in that order; junction bases with no gene match: 12. The CDR3 here is CASSPLPGLSDTGELFF. DNA for the CDR3: TGTGCCAGCAGCCCTCTGCCGGGACTAAGCGACACCGGGGAGCTGTTTTTT.

This clonotype was seen a handful of times. This chain connects TRBV20-1 to TRBJ2-5; perhaps TRBD2 as D (7 bases). Per the germline V gene, CDR1 is DFQATT and CDR2 is SNEGSKA (reference sequence). Trimming shortened V by 6 bases and J by 4 bases, and 21 bases separated the two germline ends. The CDR3 runs 15 residues. For the CDR3, the DNA is TGCAGTGCCCGTAGGCTGGGGGGGCGGGGAGAGACCCAGTACTTC. It codes for CSARRLGGRGETQYF.

Many counts were recorded for this clonotype. The V gene is TRBV15, the J gene TRBJ1-6, with D possibly matching TRBD1 (5 bases). Germline CDR1 LNHNV, CDR2 YYDKDF (reference sequence). V lost 3 bases and J lost 10, with 10 bases in between. The CDR3 sequence is 13 residues long. The CDR3 is CATSRRQTSPLHF. The CDR3 nucleotides read TGTGCCACCAGCAGGCGACAGACCTCACCCCTCCACTTT.

This clonotype was counted only a few times. V is TRBV5-6 and J is TRBJ1-5; 10 positions agree with TRBD1. The trim removed 0 bases at V and 7 bases at J, leaving 7 bases unmatched. Germline loops: CDR1 SGHDT, CDR2 YYEEEE. This CDR3 spans 16 amino acids. Written as DNA, the CDR3 is TGTGCCAGCAGCTTGGCGGGACAGGGGAAAGGACAGCCCCAGCATTTT. Amino acids: CASSLAGQGKGQPQHF.

This rearrangement joins TRBV9 to TRBJ2-5, with D possibly being TRBD1 (6 bases). CDR3 length: 14 amino acids. CDR1 is SGDLS, CDR2 YYNGEE, per germline. The germline V and J ends were trimmed by 0 bases and 2 bases, with 8 bases remaining between them. The CDR3 DNA follows: TGTGCCAGCAGCGTAGGGACAGTTCAAGAGACCCAGTACTTC. Amino acids: CASSVGTVQETQYF.

This clonotype has only a few counts. The genes are TRBV12-3 or TRBV12-4 and TRBJ1-1, with D hard to call. This CDR3 has 13 amino acids. The V end was cut by 1 base, the J end by 6 bases, with 9 bases between. This CDR3 reads CASSLGTGAEAFF. CDR3 bases: TGTGCCAGCAGTTTAGGTACTGGGGCTGAAGCTTTCTTT.

This clonotype has just a few counts. At one end, the junction sequence differs from germline, possibly due to a read error. This sequence joins TRBV10-3 and TRBJ1-1, with D unclear. There are 13 residues in the CDR3. CDR1 ENHRY and CDR2 SYGVKD come from the germline V gene. The CDR3 loop reads CATSEPRNTEAFF. The DNA for the CDR3 is TGTGCCACCAGTGAGCCGAGGAACACTGAAGCTTTCTTT.

The chain has TRBV20-1 and TRBJ2-7; weak D call: TRBD1 (6 bases). Germline values: CDR1 DFQATT, CDR2 SNEGSKA (reference sequence). The CDR3 spans 16 residues. Trimming removed 3 bases at V and 0 bases at J, with 18 bases between. CDR3 loop: CSASTGTFAASYEQYF. CDR3 nucleotide sequence: TGCAGTGCTAGCACCGGGACATTCGCTGCCTCCTACGAGCAGTACTTC.

This clonotype appeared many times. J is TRBJ2-7 and V is TRBV6-5; either TRBD1 or TRBD2 may supply D (6 bases each). The CDR3 is 15 residues long. V lost 2 bases to trimming and J lost 2 bases, with 13 bases between them. From germline, CDR1 is MNHEY and CDR2 SVGAGI. The CDR3 loop is CASSYGGRITYEQYF. In DNA form, the CDR3 reads TGTGCCAGCAGTTACGGGGGGCGCATTACCTACGAGCAGTACTTC.

The rearrangement links TRBV7-2 to TRBJ2-7, with 7 bases aligning to TRBD2. CDR1 and CDR2 (germline): SGHTA, FQGNSA. The CDR3 has 13 amino acids. The V segment lost 5 bases and the J segment 4 bases; nucleotides outside the gene matches: 5. CDR3 region: CASSRDYGYEQYF. The CDR3 DNA sequence: TGTGCCAGCAGCCGGGACTACGGGTACGAGCAGTACTTC.